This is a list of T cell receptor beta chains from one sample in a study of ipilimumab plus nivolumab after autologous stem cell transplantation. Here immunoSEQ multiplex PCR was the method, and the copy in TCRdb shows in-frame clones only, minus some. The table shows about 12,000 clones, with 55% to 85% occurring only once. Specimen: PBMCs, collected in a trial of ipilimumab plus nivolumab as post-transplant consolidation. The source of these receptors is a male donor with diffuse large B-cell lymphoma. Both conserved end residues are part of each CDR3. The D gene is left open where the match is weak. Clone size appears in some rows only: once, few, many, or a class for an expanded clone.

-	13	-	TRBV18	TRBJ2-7	CASSPPEGYEQYF	TGTGCCAGCTCACCACCGGAGGGCTACGAGCAGTACTTC
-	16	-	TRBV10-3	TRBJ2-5	CAISVGPLAGQETQYF	TGTGCCATCAGTGTTGGCCCCCTGGCGGGGCAAGAGACCCAGTACTTC
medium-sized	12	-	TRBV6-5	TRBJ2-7	CATTTRTYEQYF	TGTGCCACTACGACTAGAACCTACGAGCAGTACTTC
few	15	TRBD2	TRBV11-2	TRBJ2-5	CASSFTSGSRETQYF	TGTGCCAGCAGCTTTACTAGCGGGAGTAGAGAGACCCAGTACTTC
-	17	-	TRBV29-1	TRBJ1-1	CTRAPEGGGKVNTEAFF	TGCACTCGGGCCCCGGAGGGGGGAGGAAAGGTGAACACTGAAGCTTTCTTT
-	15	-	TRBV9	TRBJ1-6	CASSVGQGNNSPLHF	TGTGCCAGCAGCGTAGGCCAGGGCAACAATTCACCCCTCCACTTT
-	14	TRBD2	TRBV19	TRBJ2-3	CASSLLAGTDTQYF	TGTGCCAGTAGTTTACTAGCGGGGACAGATACGCAGTATTTT
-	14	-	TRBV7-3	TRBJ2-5	CASSSGQGQETQYF	TGTGCCAGCAGCTCTGGTCAGGGGCAAGAGACCCAGTACTTC
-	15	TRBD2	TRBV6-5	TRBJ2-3	CASRTGGAGADTQYF	TGTGCCAGCAGGACCGGGGGGGCCGGCGCAGATACGCAGTATTTT
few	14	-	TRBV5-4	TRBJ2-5	CASSLVPNQETQYF	TGTGCCAGCAGCTTAGTGCCTAACCAAGAGACCCAGTACTTC
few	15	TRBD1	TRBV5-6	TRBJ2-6	CASSLQGAGANVLTF	TGTGCCAGCAGCTTACAGGGGGCTGGGGCCAACGTCCTGACTTTC
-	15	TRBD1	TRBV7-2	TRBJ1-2	CASSLGTGGGYGYTF	TGTGCCAGCAGCTTAGGGACAGGGGGCGGATATGGCTACACCTTC
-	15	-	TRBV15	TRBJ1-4	CATSRLQATNEKLFF	TGTGCCACCAGCAGACTGCAAGCAACTAATGAAAAACTGTTTTTT
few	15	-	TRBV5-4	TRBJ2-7	CASSLGAGLIDEQYF	TGTGCCAGCAGCTTGGGGGCAGGGTTGATCGACGAGCAGTACTTC
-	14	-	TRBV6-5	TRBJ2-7	CASSLGLGSYEQYF	TGTGCCAGCAGTTTAGGACTCGGCTCCTACGAGCAGTACTTC
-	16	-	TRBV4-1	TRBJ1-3	CASSQSQASSGNTIYF	TGCGCCAGCAGCCAATCCCAGGCTAGCTCTGGAAACACCATATATTTT
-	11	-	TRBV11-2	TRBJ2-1	CASSPYNEQFF	TGTGCCAGCAGCCCTTACAATGAGCAGTTCTTC
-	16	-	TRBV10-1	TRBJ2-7	CASSDPVLGRGYEQYF	TGCGCCAGCAGTGATCCTGTTCTTGGCCGCGGCTACGAGCAGTACTTC
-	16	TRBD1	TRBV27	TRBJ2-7	CASSLEGTGGLYEQYF	TGTGCCAGCAGTTTAGAAGGGACAGGGGGGCTCTACGAGCAGTACTTC
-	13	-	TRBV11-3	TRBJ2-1	CASSQIRYYEQFF	TGTGCCAGCAGCCAAATACGTTATTATGAGCAGTTCTTC